These 3 T cell receptor beta chains share one sample of origin, sequenced in a study of T-cell memory formation after mild COVID-19. TCRdb reanalysed the 5' RACE reads using MiXCR and keeps one entry per CDR3 protein. The table lists approximately 480,000 distinct CDR3 sequences, around a sixth of them singletons. Sequencing was done on a sample of PBMCs or a T cell subset sorted from them (not recorded which). Receptors originate from an adult woman who had mild COVID-19 (a few samples of this study predate the infection). Cell type and time point are not known.

The chain is built from TRBV6-5 and TRBJ2-3, with TRBD2 matching over 7 bases. CDR1 MNHEY and CDR2 SVGAGI come from the germline V gene. Trimming took 2 bases from V and 5 from J; bases not matched to a gene: 4. The CDR3 contains 14 residues. In nucleotides, the CDR3 is TGTGCCAGCAGTTACCAGCGGGGTGAAGATACGCAGTATTTT. Translating gives CASSYQRGEDTQYF.

About this clonotype itself: Germline is not matched at one junction end, which may reflect a read error. The genes are TRBV29-1 and TRBJ2-7; D might be TRBD2 (7 bases). Germline-derived CDR1 and CDR2 are SQVTM and ANQGSEA. This CDR3 has 14 amino acids. CDR3 DNA: TGCAGCGTTAAAGAAACAGGGACTAACTACGAGCAGTACTTC. This sequence encodes CSVKETGTNYEQYF.

The rearrangement joins TRBV27 to TRBJ2-7, with 10 bases matching TRBD2. Germline CDR1 is MNHEY and CDR2 is SMNVEV (reference sequence). There are 16 residues in the CDR3. The V segment lost 2 bases and the J segment 6 bases; nucleotides outside the gene matches: 10. The CDR3 reads CASSLAGASGSGEQYF. In nucleotides, the CDR3 is TGTGCCAGCAGTTTAGCGGGGGCTAGCGGGAGTGGCGAGCAGTACTTC.